Many counts were recorded for the clone carrying this T cell receptor beta chain. Its antigen is unknown. The data stem from a study of CD8 T cells in ankylosing spondylitis. Findings of the study overall: Peripheral blood samples showed relatively rare disease-linked clones, and these clones were CD8+. Significant enrichment of disease-linked clones was reportedly seen in matched ankylosing spondylitis synovial fluid. Seven to nine highly homologous variants formed a TCR beta motif that appeared characteristic of ankylosing spondylitis blood.

Researchers built TCR beta libraries using quantitative 5'-RACE with molecular barcodes. TCRdb ran MiXCR on the 5' RACE reads and lists one entry per CDR3 protein. Of about 260,000 distinct CDR3 sequences in the sample, around 20% were seen once. The germline gives CDR1 SGHRS, CDR2 YFSETQ. This CDR3 contains 16 residues. The ends were cut back, 1 base at V and 1 base at J, with 12 bases in the middle. This clonotype originated in a male donor with ankylosing spondylitis or in good health (not recorded which). The V and J genes are TRBV5-1 and TRBJ2-1; D is undetermined. The sample comprised blood, either unsorted or a sorted T cell fraction (not recorded which). The CDR3 sequence is CASSLIAPLSYNEQFF. CDR3 coding DNA: TGCGCCAGCAGCTTGATCGCCCCGTTGTCCTACAATGAGCAGTTCTTC.